This T cell receptor (beta chain) was recorded in a study of blood T cells in healthy people across ages. Per individual sample, total RNA of at least 6 micrograms was extracted. There are many counts of this clonotype. Then a second PCR, running roughly 7 to 11 cycles, was carried out with a sample-barcoded 5' primer and a J-beta primer mix. One entry per CDR3 protein, called by TCRdb with MiXCR from the 5' RACE reads. The data hold about 1.7 million distinct CDR3 sequences, with over 25% observed a single time. The sequence was obtained from a woman aged 30 to 39 in good health. Sequenced: blood.

The CDR3 here is CASSLAGTYYNSPLHF. DNA for the CDR3: TGTGCCAGCAGCTTAGCGGGGACTTATTATAATTCACCCCTCCACTTT. V is TRBV7-2 and J is TRBJ1-6; the D gene is possibly TRBD1 (5 bases). Between the trimmed V and J ends, which lost 0 bases and 4 bases, there was a span of 10 bases. The germline V gene encodes CDR1 SGHTA and CDR2 FQGNSA. The CDR3 covers 16 residues.